The next 32 T cell receptor beta chains were all read from a single sample in a study of blood T cell repertoires in COVID-19. The assay was immunoSEQ multiplex PCR, and TCRdb's table has in-frame clones only and misses some. The sample lists a few hundred thousand clones, about 85% occurring once. Sequencing input: peripheral blood. The origin of the receptors is a human donor with COVID-19, enrolled during active disease. The donor label of this sample is uncertain.

This clone was found a few times. The J gene is TRBJ1-2, the V gene TRBV7-2, with 9 bases matching TRBD1. CDR3 length: 15 amino acids. With V trimmed by 6 bases and J by 4 bases, 9 bases remained unmatched. Germline assignment: CDR1 SGHTA and CDR2 FQGNSA. This CDR3 is CASRLVLGQGYGYTF. CDR3 nucleotide sequence: TGTGCCAGCAGACTAGTTTTGGGACAGGGCTATGGCTACACCTTC.

V gene TRBV7-3 combines with J gene TRBJ1-4; TRBD1 might be the D (6 bases). The CDR3 covers 15 residues. Trimming stripped 5 bases from V and 0 bases from J, with 10 bases between. Germline-derived CDR1 and CDR2 are SGHTA and FQGTGA. The CDR3 sequence: CASSPRGTTNEKLFF. The CDR3 DNA reads as TGTGCCAGCAGCCCCAGGGGCACAACTAATGAAAAACTGTTTTTT.

The chain is built from TRBV28 and TRBJ1-6; the D gene is possibly TRBD1 (6 bases). The germline CDR1 and CDR2 sequences are MDHEN and SYDVKM. The ends were cut back, 7 bases at V and 0 bases at J, with 13 bases in the middle. The CDR3 has 16 residues. CDR3 protein: CASTLQGSSYNSPLHF. CDR3 sequence (DNA): TGTGCCAGCACCCTACAGGGTAGCTCCTATAATTCACCCCTCCACTTT.

The chain joins TRBV19 to TRBJ1-6; 11 bases match TRBD1. The CDR3 is 15 residues long. J lost 8 bases, V lost 7 bases, and 7 bases had no gene match. The germline V gene has CDR1 LNHDA and CDR2 SQIVND (reference sequence). CDR3 sequence: CASTLRTGGDSPLHF. CDR3 bases: TGTGCCAGTACCCTTCGGACAGGGGGCGATTCACCCCTCCACTTT.

The chain combines TRBV28 with TRBJ2-7; tentatively, D is TRBD2 (6 bases). The CDR3 sequence is 15 residues long. With 7 bases removed from V and 3 bases from J, the gap between germline ends came to 19 bases. Germline CDR1 is MDHEN and CDR2 is SYDVKM. This CDR3 is CASTSGALVGYEQYF. CDR3 DNA sequence: TGTGCCAGCACCTCGGGAGCCCTGGTCGGCTACGAGCAGTACTTC.

V and J are TRBV30 and TRBJ2-2; 7 nucleotides agree with TRBD2. The V segment lost 0 bases and the J segment 3 bases; nucleotides outside the gene matches: 10. Germline values: CDR1 GTSNPN, CDR2 SVGIG (reference sequence). The CDR3 length is 17 residues. The CDR3 sequence: CAWSVTLAEGHTGELFF. CDR3 bases: TGTGCCTGGAGTGTAACGCTAGCGGAGGGCCACACCGGGGAGCTGTTTTTT.

The chain employs TRBV13 and TRBJ2-5, with a weak D call TRBD2 (5 bases). V was cut by 5 bases and J by 4 bases, with 8 bases left in between. Germline CDR1 reads PRHDT; CDR2 reads FYEKMQ (reference sequence). There are 12 residues in the CDR3. In DNA, the CDR3 is TGTGCCAGCAGCCCCCGGGGAGAGACCCAGTACTTC. It yields the protein CASSPRGETQYF. The entire variable domain, with the rest obtained from reference TRBV13 and TRBJ2-5, is as follows: AAGVIQSPRHLIKEKRETATLKCYPIPRHDTVYWYQQGPGQDPQFLISFYEKMQSDKGSIPDRFSAQQFSDYHSELNMSSLELGDSALYFCASSPRGETQYFGPGTRLLVL.

In this sample, this clone turned up once. The genes are TRBV3-1 (or the pseudogene TRBV3-2) and TRBJ1-5; TRBD1 might be the D (5 bases). Germline-derived CDR1 and CDR2 are LGHDT and YNNKEL (reference sequence). The CDR3 sequence is 14 residues long. Trimming pared 5 bases from V and 4 bases from J, leaving 12 bases between. DNA of the CDR3: TGTGCCAGCAGCGTCGACAGCCTGAATCAGCCCCAGCATTTT. Its translation is CASSVDSLNQPQHF.

In its sample, this clone was seen a few times. This chain uses TRBV3-1 (or the pseudogene TRBV3-2) with TRBJ1-6; 7 bases fit TRBD1. In germline, CDR1 is LGHDT, CDR2 YNNKEL (reference sequence). The junction had 10 bases not matched to a gene; V was cut back by 4 bases and J by 10 bases. The CDR3 totals 15 residues. CDR3 DNA: TGTGCCAGCAGCCCAACTACAGGGGCGGGATCACCCCTCCACTTT. It codes for CASSPTTGAGSPLHF.

This clone was observed once. V usage is TRBV27 and J usage is TRBJ1-5, with D possibly matching TRBD1 (5 bases). CDR3 length: 14 residues. Trimming left V 2 bases short and J 4 bases short, with 9 bases between. Germline-derived CDR1 and CDR2 are MNHEY and SMNVEV (reference sequence). The CDR3 region is CASSLGQGNQPQHF. The DNA of the CDR3 is TGTGCCAGCAGTTTAGGTCAGGGTAATCAGCCCCAGCATTTT.

This chain uses TRBV11-3 with TRBJ2-3; 13 bases are shared with TRBD2. This CDR3 has 17 residues. Trimming cost V 3 bases and J 6 bases; bases outside gene matches: 9. The V gene's germline CDR1 is SGHNT and CDR2 YENEEA. The CDR3 sequence is CASSLGLAGPESDTQYF. The CDR3 DNA reads as TGTGCCAGCAGCTTGGGACTAGCGGGACCTGAGTCGGATACGCAGTATTTT.

The chain recombines TRBV11-3 with TRBJ2-3; a weak D match, TRBD2 (6 bases). This CDR3 contains 14 residues. Between the trimmed V and J ends, which lost 5 bases and 3 bases, there was a span of 12 bases. The germline V gene encodes CDR1 SGHNT and CDR2 YENEEA. The CDR3, as DNA: TGTGCCAGCAGCGGCAGACTAGGGACAGATACGCAGTATTTT. Its protein is CASSGRLGTDTQYF.

The chain carries TRBV7-8 and TRBJ1-2; the match to TRBD1 covers 7 bases. The CDR3 extends over 17 amino acids. With V trimmed by 1 base and J by 4 bases, 12 bases remained unmatched. Germline CDR1 is SGHVS and CDR2 is FQNEAQ. CDR3 coding DNA: TGTGCCAGCAGCTTAGTTGGGTCCCAGGGGGTTGGCTATGGCTACACCTTC. This gives the protein CASSLVGSQGVGYGYTF.

The J gene is TRBJ2-1, the V gene TRBV11-2; 10 positions agree with TRBD1. Per the germline V gene, CDR1 is SGHAT and CDR2 is FQNNGV. The CDR3 contains 16 residues. The trim removed 6 bases at V and 1 base at J, leaving 6 bases unmatched. CDR3 sequence reads: CASSLTGGLSYNEQFF. CDR3 coding DNA: TGTGCCAGCAGTTTGACAGGGGGCCTTTCCTACAATGAGCAGTTCTTC.

The chain recombines TRBV19 with TRBJ2-5; no clear D gene. Germline V gene lookup returns CDR1 LNHDA and CDR2 SQIVND (reference sequence). Trimming removed 8 bases from V and 0 bases from J, with 4 bases in between. The CDR3 length is 11 residues. The CDR3 DNA sequence: TGTGCCAGTCTTGACCAAGAGACCCAGTACTTC. It translates to CASLDQETQYF.

The chain has TRBV5-6 and TRBJ1-2; D is ambiguous. V lost 1 base, J lost 7 bases, and 8 bases lay in between. The CDR3 sequence is 12 residues long. CDR1 is SGHDT, CDR2 YYEEEE, per germline. The CDR3 DNA is TGTGCCAGCAGCTTGCACAGATTTGGCTACACCTTC. It codes for CASSLHRFGYTF. The entire variable domain, with the rest obtained from reference TRBV5-6 and TRBJ1-2, is as follows: DAGVTQSPTHLIKTRGQQVTLRCSPKSGHDTVSWYQQALGQGPQFIFQYYEEEERQRGNFPDRFSGHQFPNYSSELNVNALLLGDSALYLCASSLHRFGYTFGSGTRLTVV.

The chain joins TRBV19 to TRBJ1-5; D is unresolved. Germline V gene sequence: CDR1 LNHDA, CDR2 SQIVND (reference sequence). The CDR3 length is 15 residues. V lost 2 bases and J 3 bases, leaving 11 bases between the germline ends. This CDR3 reads CASSISEALNQPQHF. The DNA for the CDR3 is TGTGCCAGTAGTATAAGTGAAGCCCTCAATCAGCCCCAGCATTTT.

The rearrangement joins TRBV4-1 to TRBJ1-1; D not resolved. The CDR3 runs 16 residues. The V gene lost 4 bases and the J gene lost 2 bases, with 17 bases spanning the gap. The V gene's germline CDR1 is MGHRA and CDR2 YSYEKL. CDR3 in DNA: TGCGCCAGCAGCCGCCTAGGTGGGTCTGGAAACACTGAAGCTTTCTTT. This encodes CASSRLGGSGNTEAFF.

The rearrangement uses TRBV5-6 and TRBJ1-2; TRBD1 matches 7 bases. CDR1 is SGHDT, CDR2 YYEEEE, per germline. The V and J ends lost 2 bases and 8 bases, in that order; junction bases with no gene match: 9. The CDR3 sequence is 14 residues long. Written as DNA, the CDR3 is TGTGCCAGCAGCTTCATACAGGGGCTGTGGGGCTACACCTTC. Its translation: CASSFIQGLWGYTF.

In its sample, this clone was seen a few times. The chain has TRBV28 and TRBJ1-5, with D hard to call. V lost 3 bases to trimming and J lost 1 base, with 4 bases between them. CDR1 is MDHEN and CDR2 is SYDVKM in the germline V gene. The CDR3 has 13 residues. The CDR3 reads CASSFMSNQPQHF. In DNA, the CDR3 is TGTGCCAGCAGTTTTATGAGCAATCAGCCCCAGCATTTT.

This chain uses TRBV6-5 with TRBJ2-3; TRBD2 matches 9 bases. The ends lost 2 bases at V and 5 bases at J; junction bases unmatched: 8. This CDR3 is built from 16 residues. Germline V gene sequence: CDR1 MNHEY, CDR2 SVGAGI. The CDR3 DNA follows: TGTGCCAGCAGTTACGGGGGTAGCGGGAGTCAAGATACGCAGTATTTT. It is translated as CASSYGGSGSQDTQYF.

This chain connects TRBV30 to TRBJ1-6; the match to TRBD1 covers 7 bases. CDR1 is GTSNPN and CDR2 is SVGIG in the germline V gene (reference sequence). The trim removed 4 bases at V and 6 bases at J, leaving 6 bases unmatched. The CDR3 has 14 amino acids. As DNA, the CDR3 is TGTGCCTGGACCATCGGACAGGTTAATTCACCCCTCCACTTT. It yields the protein CAWTIGQVNSPLHF.

The rearrangement joins TRBV28 to TRBJ1-2; TRBD1 might be the D (5 bases). With 5 bases removed from V and 0 bases from J, the gap between germline ends came to 7 bases. The CDR3 length is 13 residues. In germline, CDR1 is MDHEN, CDR2 SYDVKM. The CDR3 coding sequence is TGTGCCAGCAGTCCGGGGGCTAACTATGGCTACACCTTC. The encoded protein is CASSPGANYGYTF.

The chain links TRBV11-2 to TRBJ2-1; 11 bases map to TRBD1. The CDR3 sequence is 18 residues long. Per the germline V gene, CDR1 is SGHAT and CDR2 is FQNNGV. V shed 2 bases, J shed 6 bases, and the junction held 12 bases outside the gene matches. The DNA of the CDR3 is TGTGCCAGCAGCTTAATGGCGACGCCCGGGACAGGGGGCAATGAGCAGTTCTTC. Translated, it gives CASSLMATPGTGGNEQFF.

In its sample, this clone was seen once. This chain connects TRBV29-1 to TRBJ2-3; 10 positions agree with TRBD1. The CDR3 is made up of 15 amino acids. V lost 6 bases and J lost 4; bases outside the gene matches: 10. Germline-derived CDR1 and CDR2 are SQVTM and ANQGSEA. CDR3 nucleotides: TGCAGCGTGCGAAGGGGGACAGGGGTAGCAGATACGCAGTATTTT. This codes for CSVRRGTGVADTQYF.

This chain uses TRBV7-9 with TRBJ1-2; the D is unclear. Germline CDR1 reads SEHNR; CDR2 reads FQNEAQ (reference sequence). CDR3 length equals 14 residues. The germline V and J ends were trimmed by 5 bases and 2 bases, with 12 bases remaining between them. CDR3 residues: CASSPGELNYGYTF. CDR3 nucleotides: TGTGCCAGCAGCCCTGGGGAGCTAAACTATGGCTACACCTTC.

The rearrangement uses TRBV9 and TRBJ2-2; D call uncertain. The CDR3 length is 18 residues. V lost 0 bases and J lost 8, with 23 bases in between. Germline V gene lookup returns CDR1 SGDLS and CDR2 YYNGEE. The CDR3 protein is CASSVEAQRPYSDGELFF. CDR3 DNA sequence: TGTGCCAGCAGCGTAGAAGCCCAACGGCCTTACAGTGATGGGGAGCTGTTTTTT.

This chain uses TRBV11-2 with TRBJ1-1, with 7 positions matching TRBD1. The CDR3 covers 13 residues. Germline V gene data show CDR1 as SGHAT and CDR2 as FQNNGV. V lost 6 bases, J lost 1 base, and 2 bases stayed unmatched. The CDR3 sequence is CASRGQTNTEAFF. For the CDR3, the DNA is TGTGCCAGCAGGGGACAGACGAACACTGAAGCTTTCTTT.

This clone was counted a few times. This chain connects TRBV7-2 to TRBJ1-2; D gene unclear. Germline values: CDR1 SGHTA, CDR2 FQGNSA. The germline V and J ends were trimmed by 5 bases and 5 bases, with 12 bases remaining between them. The CDR3 covers 13 residues. The CDR3 nucleotides read TGTGCCAGCAGCCAACGACCAGGATATGGCTACACCTTC. Its protein product is CASSQRPGYGYTF.

The chain carries TRBV15 and TRBJ2-3, with 11 bases fitting TRBD2. Germline-derived CDR1 and CDR2 are LNHNV and YYDKDF (reference sequence). This CDR3 is 18 amino acids long. Trimming at V came to 5 bases and at J to 3 bases, leaving 13 bases not matched to a gene. The CDR3 protein is CATSQNLLTSGSTDTQYF. CDR3 bases: TGTGCCACCAGCCAAAATCTCCTAACTAGCGGGAGTACAGATACGCAGTATTTT. The full variable domain, completed using reference TRBV15 and TRBJ2-3, is DAMVIQNPRYQVTQFGKPVTLSCSQTLNHNVMYWYQQKSSQAPKLLFHYYDKDFNNEADTPDNFQSRRPNTSFCFLDIRSPGLGDTAMYLCATSQNLLTSGSTDTQYFGPGTRLTVL.

In this sample, this clone turned up once. The chain is built from TRBV28 and TRBJ1-3; 7 nucleotides match TRBD1. This CDR3 comprises 14 residues. The V gene end was trimmed by 6 bases and the J gene end by 4 bases; junction bases not matched to a gene: 6. Germline values: CDR1 MDHEN, CDR2 SYDVKM. This CDR3 is CASSPQGGGNTIYF. Here the CDR3 DNA reads TGTGCCAGCAGCCCTCAGGGGGGAGGAAACACCATATATTTT.

The CDR3 loop is CASSLGQGDYGYTF. DNA for the CDR3: TGTGCCAGCAGCTTAGGGCAGGGGGACTATGGCTACACCTTC. The rearrangement links TRBV7-8 to TRBJ1-2; 7 nucleotides agree with TRBD1. CDR3 size: 14 residues. Germline loops: CDR1 SGHVS, CDR2 FQNEAQ. The V segment lost 1 base and the J segment 3 bases; nucleotides outside the gene matches: 2. The full variable domain, completed using reference TRBV7-8 and TRBJ1-2, is GAGVSQSPRYKVAKRGQDVALRCDPISGHVSLFWYQQALGQGPEFLTYFQNEAQLDKSGLPSDRFFAERPEGSVSTLKIQRTQQEDSAVYLCASSLGQGDYGYTFGSGTRLTVV.